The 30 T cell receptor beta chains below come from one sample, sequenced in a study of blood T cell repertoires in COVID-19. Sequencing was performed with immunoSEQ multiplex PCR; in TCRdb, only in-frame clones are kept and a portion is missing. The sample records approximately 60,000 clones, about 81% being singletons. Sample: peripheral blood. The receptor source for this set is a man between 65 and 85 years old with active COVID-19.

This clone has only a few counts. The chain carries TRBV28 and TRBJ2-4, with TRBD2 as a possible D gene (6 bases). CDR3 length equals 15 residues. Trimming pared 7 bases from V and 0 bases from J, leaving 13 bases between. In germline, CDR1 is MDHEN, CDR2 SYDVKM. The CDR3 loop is CASTSGGLAKNIQYF. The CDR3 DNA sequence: TGTGCCAGCACTTCCGGGGGATTAGCCAAAAACATTCAGTACTTC.

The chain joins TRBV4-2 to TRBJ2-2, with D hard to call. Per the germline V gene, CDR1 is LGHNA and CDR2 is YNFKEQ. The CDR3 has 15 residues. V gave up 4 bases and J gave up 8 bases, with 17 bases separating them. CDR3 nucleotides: TGTGCCAGCAGCCTCGGTAGAGGTGAAGAGGGGGAGCTGTTTTTT. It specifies CASSLGRGEEGELFF.

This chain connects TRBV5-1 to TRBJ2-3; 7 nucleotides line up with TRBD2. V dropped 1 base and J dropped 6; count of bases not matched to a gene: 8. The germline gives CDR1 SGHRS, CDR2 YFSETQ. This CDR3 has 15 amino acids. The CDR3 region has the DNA TGCGCCAGCAGCTTGAACGGACTAGGAGGTGATACGCAGTATTTT. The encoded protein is CASSLNGLGGDTQYF.

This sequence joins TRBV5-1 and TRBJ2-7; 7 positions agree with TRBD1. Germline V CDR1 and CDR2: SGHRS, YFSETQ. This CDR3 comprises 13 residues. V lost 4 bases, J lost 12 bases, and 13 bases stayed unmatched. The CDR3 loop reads CASSVGTEPLRYF. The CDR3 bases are TGCGCCAGCAGCGTAGGGACAGAACCCCTTCGGTACTTC.

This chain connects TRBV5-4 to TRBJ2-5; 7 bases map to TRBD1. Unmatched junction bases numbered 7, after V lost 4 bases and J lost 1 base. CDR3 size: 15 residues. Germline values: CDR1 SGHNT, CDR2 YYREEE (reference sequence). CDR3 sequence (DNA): TGTGCCAGCAGCATTATGGGACAGTTCCAAGAGACCCAGTACTTC. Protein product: CASSIMGQFQETQYF.

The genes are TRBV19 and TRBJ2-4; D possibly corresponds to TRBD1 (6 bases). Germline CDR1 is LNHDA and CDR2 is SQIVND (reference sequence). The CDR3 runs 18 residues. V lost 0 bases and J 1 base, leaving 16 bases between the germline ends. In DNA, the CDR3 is TGTGCCAGTAGTATAGAGTCGCGGGCAGGGGTGGCCAAAAACATTCAGTACTTC. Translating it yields CASSIESRAGVAKNIQYF.

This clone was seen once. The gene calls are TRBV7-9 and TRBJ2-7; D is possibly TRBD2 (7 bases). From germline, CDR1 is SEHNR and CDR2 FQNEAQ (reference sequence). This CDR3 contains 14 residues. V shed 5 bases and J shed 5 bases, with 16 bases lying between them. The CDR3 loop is CASSGGGGSHEQYF. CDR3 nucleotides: TGTGCCAGCAGCGGAGGGGGGGGTTCCCACGAGCAGTACTTC.

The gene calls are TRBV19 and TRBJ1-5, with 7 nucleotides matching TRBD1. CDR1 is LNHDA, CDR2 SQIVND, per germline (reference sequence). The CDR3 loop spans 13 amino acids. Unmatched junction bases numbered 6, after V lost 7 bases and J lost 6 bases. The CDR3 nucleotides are TGTGCCAGTAATAGGGGGCGAAGTCAGCCCCAGCATTTT. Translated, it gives CASNRGRSQPQHF.

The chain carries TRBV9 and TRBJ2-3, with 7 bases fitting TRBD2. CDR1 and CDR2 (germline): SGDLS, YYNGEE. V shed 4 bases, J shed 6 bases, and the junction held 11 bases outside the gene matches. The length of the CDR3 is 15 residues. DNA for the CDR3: TGTGCCAGCAGCTTAGGACGGGAGGTCCAGGATACGCAGTATTTT. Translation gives CASSLGREVQDTQYF. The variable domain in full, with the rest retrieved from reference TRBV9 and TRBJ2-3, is DSGVTQTPKHLITATGQRVTLRCSPRSGDLSVYWYQQSLDQGLQFLIQYYNGEERAKGNILERFSAQQFPDLHSELNLSSLELGDSALYFCASSLGREVQDTQYFGPGTRLTVL.

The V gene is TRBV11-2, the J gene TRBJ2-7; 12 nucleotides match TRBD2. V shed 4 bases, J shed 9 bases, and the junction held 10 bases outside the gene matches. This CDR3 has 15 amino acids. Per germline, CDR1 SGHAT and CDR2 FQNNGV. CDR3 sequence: CASSSPSGRGIGQYF. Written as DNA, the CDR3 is TGTGCCAGCAGCTCCCCTAGCGGGAGGGGTATTGGGCAGTACTTC.

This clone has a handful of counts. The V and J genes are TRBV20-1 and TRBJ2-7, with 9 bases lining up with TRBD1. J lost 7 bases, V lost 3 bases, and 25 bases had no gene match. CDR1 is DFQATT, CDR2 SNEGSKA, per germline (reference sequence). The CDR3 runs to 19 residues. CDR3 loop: CSASGPGTGFGGSLSEQYF. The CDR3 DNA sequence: TGCAGTGCTAGTGGCCCCGGGACAGGGTTCGGGGGATCGCTTTCGGAGCAGTACTTC.

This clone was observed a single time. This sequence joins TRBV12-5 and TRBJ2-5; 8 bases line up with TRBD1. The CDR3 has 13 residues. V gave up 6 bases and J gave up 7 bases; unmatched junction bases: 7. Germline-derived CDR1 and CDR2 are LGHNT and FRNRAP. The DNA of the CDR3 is TGTGCTAGTGGGGTGACAGGGGCTAGGACCCAGTACTTC. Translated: CASGVTGARTQYF.

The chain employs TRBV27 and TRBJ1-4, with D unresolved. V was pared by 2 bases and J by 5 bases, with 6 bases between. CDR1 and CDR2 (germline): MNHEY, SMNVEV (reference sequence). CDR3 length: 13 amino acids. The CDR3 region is CASSLRRNEKLFF. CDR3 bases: TGTGCCAGCAGTTTAAGGCGGAATGAAAAACTGTTTTTT.

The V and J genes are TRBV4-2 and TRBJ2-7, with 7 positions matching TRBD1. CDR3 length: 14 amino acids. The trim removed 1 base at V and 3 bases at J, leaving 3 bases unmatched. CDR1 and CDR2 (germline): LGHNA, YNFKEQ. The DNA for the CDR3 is TGTGCCAGCAGCCAAGTTGACAGGGTCTACGAGCAGTACTTC. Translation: CASSQVDRVYEQYF.

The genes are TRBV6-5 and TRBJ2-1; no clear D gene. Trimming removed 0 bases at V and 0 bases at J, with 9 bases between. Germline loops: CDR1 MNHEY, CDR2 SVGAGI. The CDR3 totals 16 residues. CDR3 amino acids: CASSYSGHSSYNEQFF. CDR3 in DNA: TGTGCCAGCAGTTACTCTGGTCACAGCTCCTACAATGAGCAGTTCTTC.

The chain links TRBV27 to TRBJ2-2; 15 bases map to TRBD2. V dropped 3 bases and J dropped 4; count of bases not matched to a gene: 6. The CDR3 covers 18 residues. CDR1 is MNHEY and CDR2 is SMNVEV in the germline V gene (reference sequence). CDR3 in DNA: TGTGCCAGCAGTTTCGGACTAGCGGGAGGGCCTGGCACCGGGGAGCTGTTTTTT. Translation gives CASSFGLAGGPGTGELFF.

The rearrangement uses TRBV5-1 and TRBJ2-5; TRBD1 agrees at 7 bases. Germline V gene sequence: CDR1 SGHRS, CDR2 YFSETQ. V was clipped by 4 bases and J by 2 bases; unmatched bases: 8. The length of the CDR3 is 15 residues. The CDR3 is CASSQPGTVQETQYF. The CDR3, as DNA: TGCGCCAGCAGCCAGCCAGGGACAGTACAAGAGACCCAGTACTTC.

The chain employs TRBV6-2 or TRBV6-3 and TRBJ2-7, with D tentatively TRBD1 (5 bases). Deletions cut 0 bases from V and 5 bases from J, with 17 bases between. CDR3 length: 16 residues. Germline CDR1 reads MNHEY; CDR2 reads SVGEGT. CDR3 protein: CASSYSLLGVRDEQYF. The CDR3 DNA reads TGTGCCAGCAGTTACTCCTTATTAGGGGTGAGAGACGAGCAGTACTTC.

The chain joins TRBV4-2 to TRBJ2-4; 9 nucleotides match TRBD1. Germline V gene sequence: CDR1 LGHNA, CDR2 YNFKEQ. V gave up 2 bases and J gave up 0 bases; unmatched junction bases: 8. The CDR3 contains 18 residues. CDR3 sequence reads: CASSQIWTGELAKNIQYF. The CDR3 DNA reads TGTGCCAGCAGCCAAATATGGACAGGGGAGCTAGCCAAAAACATTCAGTACTTC.

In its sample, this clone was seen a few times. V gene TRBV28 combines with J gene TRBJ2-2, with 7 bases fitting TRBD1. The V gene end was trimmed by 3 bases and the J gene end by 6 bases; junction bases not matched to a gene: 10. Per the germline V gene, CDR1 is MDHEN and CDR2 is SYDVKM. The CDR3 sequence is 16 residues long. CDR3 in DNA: TGTGCCAGCAGTTTGTTCGGGACAGTAAAGGCCGGGGAGCTGTTTTTT. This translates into CASSLFGTVKAGELFF.

In nucleotides, the CDR3 is TGCGCCAGCAGCGCGGACAGTAGATATGGCTACACCTTC. This sequence encodes CASSADSRYGYTF. The V call is TRBV5-1, the J call TRBJ1-2, with D perhaps TRBD1 (6 bases). The CDR3 totals 13 residues. Germline-derived CDR1 and CDR2 are SGHRS and YFSETQ. V was trimmed by 4 bases and J by 5 bases, leaving 12 bases between them. The full variable domain, rest sourced from reference TRBV5-1 and TRBJ1-2, is KAGVTQTPRYLIKTRGQQVTLSCSPISGHRSVSWYQQTPGQGLQFLFEYFSETQRNKGNFPGRFSGRQFSNSRSEMNVSTLELGDSALYLCASSADSRYGYTFGSGTRLTVV.

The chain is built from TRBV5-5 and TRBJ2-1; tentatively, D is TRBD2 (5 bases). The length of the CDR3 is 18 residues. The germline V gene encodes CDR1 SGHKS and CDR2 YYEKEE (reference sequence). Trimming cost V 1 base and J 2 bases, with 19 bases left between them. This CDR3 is CASSLRASGPATYNEQFF. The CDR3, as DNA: TGTGCCAGCAGCTTGCGGGCGAGCGGTCCCGCAACCTACAATGAGCAGTTCTTC.

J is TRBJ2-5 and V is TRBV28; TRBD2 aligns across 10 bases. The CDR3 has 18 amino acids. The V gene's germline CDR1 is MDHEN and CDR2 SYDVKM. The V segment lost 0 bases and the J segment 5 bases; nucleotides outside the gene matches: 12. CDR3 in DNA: TGTGCCAGCAGTTTATGGGGGGGGCCTAGCGGGAGCGCTGAGACCCAGTACTTC. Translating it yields CASSLWGGPSGSAETQYF. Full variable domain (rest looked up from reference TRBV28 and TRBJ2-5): DVKVTQSSRYLVKRTGEKVFLECVQDMDHENMFWYRQDPGLGLRLIYFSYDVKMKEKGDIPEGYSVSREKKERFSLILESASTNQTSMYLCASSLWGGPSGSAETQYFGPGTRLLVL.

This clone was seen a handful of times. Here the CDR3 DNA reads TGTGCCAGCAGCTCCGGACAGGGGGAACAAGAGACCCAGTACTTC. It yields the protein CASSSGQGEQETQYF. The chain links TRBV13 to TRBJ2-5; TRBD1 agrees at 10 bases. The germline V gene has CDR1 PRHDT and CDR2 FYEKMQ (reference sequence). V trimming: 4 bases; J trimming: 2 bases; junction bases outside the gene matches: 4. The CDR3 contains 15 residues.

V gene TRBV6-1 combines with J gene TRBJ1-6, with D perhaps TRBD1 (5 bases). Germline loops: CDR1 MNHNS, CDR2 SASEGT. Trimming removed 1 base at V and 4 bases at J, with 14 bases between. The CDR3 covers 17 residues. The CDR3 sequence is CASSEVGWGHYNSPLHF. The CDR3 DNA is TGTGCCAGCAGTGAAGTTGGTTGGGGCCATTATAATTCACCCCTCCACTTT.

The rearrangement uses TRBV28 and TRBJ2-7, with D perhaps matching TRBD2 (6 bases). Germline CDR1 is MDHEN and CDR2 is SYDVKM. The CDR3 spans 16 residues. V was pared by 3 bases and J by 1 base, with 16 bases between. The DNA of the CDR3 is TGTGCCAGCAGTTTTCATCTAGCGAGAGATTCCTACGAGCAGTACTTC. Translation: CASSFHLARDSYEQYF.

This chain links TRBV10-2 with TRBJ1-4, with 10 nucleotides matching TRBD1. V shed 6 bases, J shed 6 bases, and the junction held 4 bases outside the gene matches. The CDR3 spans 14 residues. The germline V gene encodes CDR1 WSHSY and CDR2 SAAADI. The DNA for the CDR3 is TGCGCCAGCAGCCGGGACAGGGGTGATGAAAAACTGTTTTTT. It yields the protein CASSRDRGDEKLFF.

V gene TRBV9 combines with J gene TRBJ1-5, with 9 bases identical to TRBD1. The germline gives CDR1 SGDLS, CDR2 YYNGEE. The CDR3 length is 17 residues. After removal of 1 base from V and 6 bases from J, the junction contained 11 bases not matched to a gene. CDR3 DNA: TGTGCCAGCAGCGTAAGTCCCGGGACAGGGTCCGGTCAGCCCCAGCATTTT. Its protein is CASSVSPGTGSGQPQHF.

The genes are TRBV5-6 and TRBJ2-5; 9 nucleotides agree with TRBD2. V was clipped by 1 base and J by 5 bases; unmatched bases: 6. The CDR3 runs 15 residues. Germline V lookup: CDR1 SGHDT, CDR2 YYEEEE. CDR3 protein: CASSLLSGSLETQYF. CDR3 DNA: TGTGCCAGCAGCTTGCTTAGCGGGAGTTTGGAGACCCAGTACTTC.

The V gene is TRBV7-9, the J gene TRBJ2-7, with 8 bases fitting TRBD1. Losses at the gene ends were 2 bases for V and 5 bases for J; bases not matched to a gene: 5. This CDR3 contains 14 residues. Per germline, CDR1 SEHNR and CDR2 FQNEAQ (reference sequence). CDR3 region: CASSLNGQGDEQYF. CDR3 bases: TGTGCCAGCAGCTTAAACGGACAGGGCGACGAGCAGTACTTC.